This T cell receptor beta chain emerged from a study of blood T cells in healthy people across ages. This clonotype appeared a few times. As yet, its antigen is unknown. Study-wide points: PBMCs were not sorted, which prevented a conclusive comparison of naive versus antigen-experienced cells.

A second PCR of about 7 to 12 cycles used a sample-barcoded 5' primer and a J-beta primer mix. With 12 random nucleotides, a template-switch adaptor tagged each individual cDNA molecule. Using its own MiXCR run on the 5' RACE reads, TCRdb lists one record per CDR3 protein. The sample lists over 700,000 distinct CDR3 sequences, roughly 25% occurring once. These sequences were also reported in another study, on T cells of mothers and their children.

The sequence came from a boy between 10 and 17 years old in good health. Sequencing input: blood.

CDR3 DNA sequence: TGTGCCAGCAGCACGGCTAGCGGGAAAACAGATACGCAGTATTTT. It specifies CASSTASGKTDTQYF. The genes are TRBV12-3 or TRBV12-4 and TRBJ2-3; 9 nucleotides align to TRBD2. J lost 3 bases, V lost 6 bases, and 7 bases had no gene match. The length of the CDR3 is 15 residues.